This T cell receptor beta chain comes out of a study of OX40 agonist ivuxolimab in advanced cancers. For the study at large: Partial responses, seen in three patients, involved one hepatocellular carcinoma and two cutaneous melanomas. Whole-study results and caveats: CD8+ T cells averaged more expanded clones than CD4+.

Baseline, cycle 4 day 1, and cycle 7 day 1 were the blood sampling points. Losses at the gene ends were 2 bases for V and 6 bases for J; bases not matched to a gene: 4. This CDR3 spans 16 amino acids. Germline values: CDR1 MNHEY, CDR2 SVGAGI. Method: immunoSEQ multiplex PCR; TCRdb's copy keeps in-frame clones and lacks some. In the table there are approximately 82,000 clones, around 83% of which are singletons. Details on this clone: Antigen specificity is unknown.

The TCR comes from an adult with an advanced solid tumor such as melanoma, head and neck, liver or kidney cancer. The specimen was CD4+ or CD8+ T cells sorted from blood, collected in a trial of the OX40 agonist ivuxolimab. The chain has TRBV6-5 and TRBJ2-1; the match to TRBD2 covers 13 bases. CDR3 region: CASSYTGLAGSNEQFF. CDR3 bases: TGTGCCAGCAGTTACACGGGACTAGCGGGGTCCAATGAGCAGTTCTTC.